The next 24 T cell receptor beta chains were all read from a single sample in a study of T cell responses to AZD1222 COVID-19 vaccine. The table came from immunoSEQ multiplex PCR; TCRdb's copy has only in-frame clones and leaves some out. The repertoire holds about 69,000 clones, with less than 90% as singletons. Sequenced here: peripheral blood, sampled 28 days after the second AZD1222 dose. The receptor set was obtained from an adult who received the AZD1222 COVID-19 vaccine.

The chain joins TRBV7-9 to TRBJ2-3; 7 bases fit TRBD2. V was pared by 3 bases and J by 8 bases, with 14 bases of the junction left unmatched. Per germline, CDR1 SEHNR and CDR2 FQNEAQ (reference sequence). The CDR3 spans 16 residues. In DNA, the CDR3 is TGTGCCAGCAGCTTTGGGGGGACTACCACTCAGGGTACGCAGTATTTT. Translated: CASSFGGTTTQGTQYF.

The chain combines TRBV29-1 with TRBJ1-1; 7 bases line up with TRBD1. The germline V gene has CDR1 SQVTM and CDR2 ANQGSEA. V lost 7 bases and J lost 6; bases outside the gene matches: 5. CDR3 length equals 11 residues. The DNA of the CDR3 is TGCAGCGGGGTAGGGACAGCTGAAGCTTTCTTT. Translated: CSGVGTAEAFF.

The V and J genes are TRBV27 and TRBJ1-1; no definite D call. Per germline, CDR1 MNHEY and CDR2 SMNVEV (reference sequence). V lost 3 bases and J 5 bases, leaving 10 bases between the germline ends. The CDR3 totals 13 residues. CDR3 DNA: TGTGCCAGCAGTTTGTACGTGGGTACTGAAGCTTTCTTT. Its protein product is CASSLYVGTEAFF.

The DNA for the CDR3 is TGCGCCAGCAGCTTGGAAGGTCCCTCTCGAGAGCAGTACTTC. Translating gives CASSLEGPSREQYF. The V call is TRBV5-1, the J call TRBJ2-7; D gene unclear. Germline V gene sequence: CDR1 SGHRS, CDR2 YFSETQ. This CDR3 is built from 14 residues. The V and J ends lost 0 bases and 7 bases respectively, with 14 bases between them.

V gene TRBV6-5 combines with J gene TRBJ1-2; 9 bases are shared with TRBD1. There are 15 residues in the CDR3. Germline V lookup: CDR1 MNHEY, CDR2 SVGAGI. V trimming: 4 bases; J trimming: 6 bases; junction bases outside the gene matches: 9. Here the CDR3 reads CASSFIGQGINGYTF. DNA of the CDR3: TGTGCCAGCAGTTTTATAGGACAGGGGATAAATGGCTACACCTTC.

The rearrangement links TRBV14 to TRBJ2-1, with 7 bases lining up with TRBD2. Germline CDR1 is SGHDN and CDR2 is FVKESK. The junction had 8 bases not matched to a gene; V was cut back by 1 base and J by 8 bases. The CDR3 is 15 amino acids. The CDR3 nucleotides are TGTGCCAGCAGCCAAGTTGTAGGGAGGGCATATGAGCAGTTCTTC. Translation gives CASSQVVGRAYEQFF.

The V gene is TRBV6-5, the J gene TRBJ1-2; D perhaps matches TRBD1 (6 bases). CDR1 and CDR2 (germline): MNHEY, SVGAGI. V dropped 10 bases and J dropped 5 bases, with 20 bases sitting between them. The CDR3 is 14 residues long. CDR3 nucleotides: TGTGCCATCCAACTCCGGTCAGGGGAGTATGGCTACACCTTC. It yields the protein CAIQLRSGEYGYTF.

This clone has a handful of counts. This sequence joins TRBV4-1 and TRBJ1-6; D gene unclear. The CDR3 extends over 12 amino acids. Germline assignment: CDR1 MGHRA and CDR2 YSYEKL. V was clipped by 4 bases and J by 14 bases, with 12 bases between them. CDR3 sequence: CASSLVLGALHF. The CDR3 DNA follows: TGCGCCAGCAGCCTGGTACTAGGCGCCCTCCACTTT.

The rearrangement uses TRBV6-6 and TRBJ2-1, with TRBD2 matching over 9 bases. J lost 5 bases, V lost 7 bases, and 6 bases had no gene match. Germline V gives CDR1 MNHNY, CDR2 SVGAGI (reference sequence). This CDR3 is 14 amino acids long. For the CDR3, the DNA is TGTGCCAGCATCTTAGCGGGGGACAACAATGAGCAGTTCTTC. Its protein is CASILAGDNNEQFF.

In regard to this clone: This CDR3 is also generated by other DNA sequences in the sample. The chain has TRBV7-2 and TRBJ1-2; tentative D call: TRBD1 (6 bases). V was trimmed by 1 base and J by 4 bases, leaving 10 bases between them. Germline V gives CDR1 SGHTA, CDR2 FQGNSA. This CDR3 comprises 14 residues. The CDR3 here is CASSLDGGSYGYTF. The CDR3 DNA follows: TGTGCCAGCAGCTTAGATGGGGGCAGCTATGGCTACACCTTC.

The chain recombines TRBV21-1 with TRBJ2-7; no check of the table's D call, TRBD1, against the DNA was made. TRBV21-1 is classified as a pseudogene. The CDR3 is made up of 15 amino acids. DNA of the CDR3: TGTGCCAGCAGCATCGGGGGACAGGGAGGATACGAGCAGTACTTC. Encoded protein: CASSIGGQGGYEQYF.

The genes are TRBV9 and TRBJ1-2; D is ambiguous. The CDR3 length is 16 residues. The V gene's germline CDR1 is SGDLS and CDR2 YYNGEE. The V end was cut by 2 bases, the J end by 8 bases, with 22 bases between. The CDR3 reads CASSVTVLTSQGGYTF. The CDR3 DNA sequence: TGTGCCAGCAGCGTTACCGTACTGACTTCCCAAGGCGGCTACACCTTC.

The chain combines TRBV9 with TRBJ2-1, with 8 bases that match TRBD2. V lost 5 bases to trimming and J lost 6 bases; unmatched junction nucleotides: 13. The germline V gene encodes CDR1 SGDLS and CDR2 YYNGEE. The CDR3 is 16 amino acids. The CDR3 bases are TGTGCCAGCAGTCCCCCCATGGGCCTAGCGGGCAATGAGCAGTTCTTC. Translation: CASSPPMGLAGNEQFF.

This clone appeared a few times. V and J are TRBV7-6 and TRBJ2-1, with 8 bases fitting TRBD2. CDR1 is SGHVS, CDR2 FNYEAQ, per germline. The length of the CDR3 is 15 residues. V dropped 0 bases and J dropped 9; count of bases not matched to a gene: 7. The CDR3 protein is CASSLAAGGGFEQFF. CDR3 DNA: TGTGCCAGCAGCTTAGCGGCGGGGGGCGGGTTTGAGCAGTTCTTC. The whole variable domain, filled in from reference TRBV7-6 and TRBJ2-1, reads GAGVSQSPRYKVTKRGQDVALRCDPISGHVSLYWYRQALGQGPEFLTYFNYEAQQDKSGLPNDRFSAERPEGSISTLTIQRTEQRDSAMYRCASSLAAGGGFEQFFGPGTRLTVL.

The sample holds one count of this clone. This chain uses TRBV7-9 with TRBJ2-1; maybe TRBD2 (5 bases). The CDR3 is made up of 15 amino acids. Trimming pared 5 bases from V and 7 bases from J, leaving 18 bases between. CDR1 and CDR2 from the germline V gene are SEHNR and FQNEAQ (reference sequence). In DNA form, the CDR3 reads TGTGCCAGCAGCCCCCGAGGGAGTGGGGAGAATGAGCAGTTCTTC. This gives the protein CASSPRGSGENEQFF.

The chain combines TRBV25-1 with TRBJ1-1; D possibly corresponds to TRBD1 (6 bases). This CDR3 contains 15 residues. Germline V CDR1 and CDR2: MGHDK, SYGVNS. V was cut by 2 bases and J by 1 base, with 11 bases left in between. The chain's CDR3 is CASSETRGANTEAFF. The CDR3 DNA is TGTGCCAGCAGTGAAACGCGGGGGGCGAACACTGAAGCTTTCTTT. Filled out from reference TRBV25-1 and TRBJ1-1, the complete variable domain reads EADIYQTPRYLVIGTGKKITLECSQTMGHDKMYWYQQDPGMELHLIHYSYGVNSTEKGDLSSESTVSRIRTEHFPLTLESARPSHTSQYLCASSETRGANTEAFFGQGTRLTVV.

This clone was seen a handful of times. The chain is built from TRBV6-5 and TRBJ2-1, with D perhaps being TRBD1 or TRBD2 (5 bases each). The CDR3 is made up of 14 amino acids. Germline V CDR1 and CDR2: MNHEY, SVGAGI. V dropped 5 bases and J dropped 3 bases, with 11 bases sitting between them. In DNA form, the CDR3 reads TGTGCCAGCAGTCGTCAGGGAGTCTACAATGAGCAGTTCTTC. Translation: CASSRQGVYNEQFF.

The chain carries TRBV7-9 and TRBJ2-1; TRBD2 matches 8 bases. This CDR3 comprises 16 residues. Losses at the gene ends were 1 base for V and 8 bases for J; bases not matched to a gene: 10. CDR1 SEHNR and CDR2 FQNEAQ come from the germline V gene (reference sequence). In DNA form, the CDR3 reads TGTGCCAGCAGCTTAGGAGTCACTAGCGGTTATGATGAGCAGTTCTTC. Protein product: CASSLGVTSGYDEQFF.

This chain links TRBV5-4 with TRBJ1-2; D gene unclear. The CDR3 length is 13 residues. Germline-derived CDR1 and CDR2 are SGHNT and YYREEE (reference sequence). Trimming took off 4 bases at V and 3 bases at J, with 10 bases between the two ends. This CDR3 reads CASSPDGDYGYTF. The CDR3 region has the DNA TGTGCCAGCAGCCCGGACGGGGACTATGGCTACACCTTC. Full variable domain (outside the CDR3, taken from reference TRBV5-4 and TRBJ1-2): ETGVTQSPTHLIKTRGQQVTLRCSSQSGHNTVSWYQQALGQGPQFIFQYYREEENGRGNFPPRFSGLQFPNYSSELNVNALELDDSALYLCASSPDGDYGYTFGSGTRLTVV.

This clone has only one observation. The gene calls are TRBV11-1 and TRBJ2-1; D is ambiguous. Germline loops: CDR1 SGHAT, CDR2 FQDESV (reference sequence). Trimming shortened V by 8 bases and J by 8 bases, and 13 bases separated the two germline ends. The CDR3 is 12 amino acids. The CDR3 loop is CASGSSPDEQFF. CDR3 in DNA: TGTGCCAGCGGAAGCTCTCCAGATGAGCAGTTCTTC.

This clone showed up many times. This chain joins TRBV7-2 and TRBJ1-2, with D tentatively TRBD1 (5 bases). This CDR3 has 17 residues. Germline CDR1 and CDR2: SGHTA and FQGNSA. V was trimmed by 7 bases and J by 0 bases, leaving 21 bases between them. The DNA of the CDR3 is TGTGCCAGCACCCAGGGACGGATACTTTTAGCTAACTATGGCTACACCTTC. This translates into CASTQGRILLANYGYTF.

The genes are TRBV27 and TRBJ2-7; 8 bases map to TRBD1. The germline V gene encodes CDR1 MNHEY and CDR2 SMNVEV (reference sequence). The CDR3 sequence is 15 residues long. The V and J ends lost 3 bases and 3 bases, in that order; junction bases with no gene match: 7. Here the CDR3 reads CASSFQGQGLYEQYF. The CDR3 nucleotides read TGTGCCAGCAGTTTTCAAGGACAGGGTCTCTACGAGCAGTACTTC.

V and J are TRBV2 and TRBJ1-1; D might be TRBD1 (6 bases). Germline-derived CDR1 and CDR2 are SNHLY and FYNNEI. The CDR3 length is 14 residues. Trimming left V 6 bases short and J 1 base short, with 12 bases between. The CDR3, as DNA: TGTGCCAGCAGGGACCAGGGGTGGAACACTGAAGCTTTCTTT. Translated: CASRDQGWNTEAFF. Full variable domain (outside the CDR3, taken from reference TRBV2 and TRBJ1-1): EPEVTQTPSHQVTQMGQEVILRCVPISNHLYFYWYRQILGQKVEFLVSFYNNEISEKSEIFDDQFSVERPDGSNFTLKIRSTKLEDSAMYFCASRDQGWNTEAFFGQGTRLTVV.

This clone occurred a few times. This chain links TRBV7-3 with TRBJ2-7; TRBD2 matches 9 bases. Losses at the gene ends were 5 bases for V and 6 bases for J; bases not matched to a gene: 8. CDR3 length: 14 amino acids. The germline V gene has CDR1 SGHTA and CDR2 FQGTGA. In DNA, the CDR3 is TGTGCCAGCAGCGCATCGGGACTAGCAGGCGAGCAGTACTTC. Amino acid sequence: CASSASGLAGEQYF.